This TCR beta chain was recovered during a study of T cell repertoires in cytomegalovirus infection. Study details: It can be stated that public TCR beta signatures indicated CMV infection as well as a matching HLA type. General observations from the study: HLA-C-restricted CMV clonotypes gave the most frequent clonotype in two of eight donors.

Using its own MiXCR run on the reads, TCRdb lists one record per CDR3 protein. The repertoire includes about 530,000 distinct CDR3 sequences, about a quarter of them detected once, and roughly an eighth sits in the top ten. Worth noting for this clonotype: What it binds is unknown. Relative to the germline gene, one junction end is altered; a read error may explain this.

This CDR3 is built from 16 residues. Germline CDR1 and CDR2: SGHTA and FQGNSA. Sample: PBMCs. The receptor comes from a human donor in good health (CMV status not recorded). Some clones in this sample may be carry-over from other donors' samples. The chain combines TRBV7-2 with TRBJ2-1, with 8 bases identical to TRBD2. This CDR3 reads CASSLSTSALYNGQFF. The DNA of the CDR3 is TGTGCCAGCAGCTTATCGACTAGCGCGCTCTACAATGGGCAGTTCTTC.